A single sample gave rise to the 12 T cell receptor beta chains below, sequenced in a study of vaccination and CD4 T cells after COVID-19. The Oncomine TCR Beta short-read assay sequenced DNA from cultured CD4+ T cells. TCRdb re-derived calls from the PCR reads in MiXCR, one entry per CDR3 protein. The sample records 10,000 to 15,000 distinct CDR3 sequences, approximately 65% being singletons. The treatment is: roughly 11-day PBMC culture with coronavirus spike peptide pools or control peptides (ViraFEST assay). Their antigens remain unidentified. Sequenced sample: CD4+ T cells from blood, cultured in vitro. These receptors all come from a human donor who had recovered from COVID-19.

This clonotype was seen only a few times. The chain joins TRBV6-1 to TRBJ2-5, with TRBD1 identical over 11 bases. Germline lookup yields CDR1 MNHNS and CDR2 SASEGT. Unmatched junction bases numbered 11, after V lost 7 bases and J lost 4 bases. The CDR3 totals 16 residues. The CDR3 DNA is TGTGCCAGCATACGAAATTCGGGACAGGGGGGAGAGACCCAGTACTTC. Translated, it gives CASIRNSGQGGETQYF.

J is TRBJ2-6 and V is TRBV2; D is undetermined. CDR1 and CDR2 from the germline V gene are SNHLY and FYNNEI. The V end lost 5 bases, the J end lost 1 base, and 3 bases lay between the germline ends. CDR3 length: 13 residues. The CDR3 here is CASSTSGANVLTF. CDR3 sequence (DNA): TGTGCCAGCAGTACATCTGGGGCCAACGTCCTGACTTTC.

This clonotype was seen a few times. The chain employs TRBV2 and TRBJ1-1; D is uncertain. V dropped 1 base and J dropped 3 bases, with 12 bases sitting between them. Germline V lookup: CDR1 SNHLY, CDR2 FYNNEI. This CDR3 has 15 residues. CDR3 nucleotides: TGTGCCAGCAGTGAAGACGTGGGTAGGGACACTGAAGCTTTCTTT. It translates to CASSEDVGRDTEAFF.

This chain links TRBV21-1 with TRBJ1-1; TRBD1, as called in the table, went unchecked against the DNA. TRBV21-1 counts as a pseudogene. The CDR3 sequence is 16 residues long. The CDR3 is CASSIRAGHLNTEAFF. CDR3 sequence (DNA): TGTGCCAGCAGCATAAGAGCGGGACACTTGAACACTGAAGCTTTCTTT.

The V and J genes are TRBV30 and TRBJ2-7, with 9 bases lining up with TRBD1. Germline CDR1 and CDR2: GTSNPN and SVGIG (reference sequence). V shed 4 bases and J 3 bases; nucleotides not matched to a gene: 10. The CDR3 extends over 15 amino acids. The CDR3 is CAWNGRDRADYEQYF. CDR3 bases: TGTGCCTGGAATGGCCGGGACAGGGCTGACTACGAGCAGTACTTC.

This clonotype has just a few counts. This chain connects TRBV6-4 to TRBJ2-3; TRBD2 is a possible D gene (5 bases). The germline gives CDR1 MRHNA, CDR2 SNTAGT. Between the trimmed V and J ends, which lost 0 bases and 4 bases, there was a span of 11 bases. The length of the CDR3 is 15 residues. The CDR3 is CASSDSSGAADTQYF. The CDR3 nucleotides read TGTGCCAGCAGTGACTCGAGTGGAGCGGCAGATACGCAGTATTTT.

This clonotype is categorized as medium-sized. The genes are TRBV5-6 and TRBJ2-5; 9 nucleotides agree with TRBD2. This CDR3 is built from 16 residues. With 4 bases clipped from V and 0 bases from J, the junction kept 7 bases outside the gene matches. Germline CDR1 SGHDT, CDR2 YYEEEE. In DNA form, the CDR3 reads TGTGCCAGCAGCCACTTAGCGGGAGACAACCAAGAGACCCAGTACTTC. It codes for CASSHLAGDNQETQYF. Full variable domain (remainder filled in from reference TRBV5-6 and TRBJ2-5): DAGVTQSPTHLIKTRGQQVTLRCSPKSGHDTVSWYQQALGQGPQFIFQYYEEEERQRGNFPDRFSGHQFPNYSSELNVNALLLGDSALYLCASSHLAGDNQETQYFGPGTRLLVL.

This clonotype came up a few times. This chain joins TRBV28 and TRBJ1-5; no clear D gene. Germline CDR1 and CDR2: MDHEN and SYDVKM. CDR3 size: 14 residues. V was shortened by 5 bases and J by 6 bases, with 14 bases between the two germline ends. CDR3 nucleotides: TGTGCCAGCAGTCCTGGAGGGTCCGGTCAGCCCCAGCATTTT. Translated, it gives CASSPGGSGQPQHF.

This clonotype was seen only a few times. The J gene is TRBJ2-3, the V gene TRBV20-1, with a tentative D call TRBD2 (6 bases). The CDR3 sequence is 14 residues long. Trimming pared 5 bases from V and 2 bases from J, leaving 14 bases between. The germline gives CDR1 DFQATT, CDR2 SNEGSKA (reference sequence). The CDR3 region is CSAWRGKYTDTQYF. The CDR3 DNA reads TGCAGTGCTTGGCGCGGGAAGTACACAGATACGCAGTATTTT.

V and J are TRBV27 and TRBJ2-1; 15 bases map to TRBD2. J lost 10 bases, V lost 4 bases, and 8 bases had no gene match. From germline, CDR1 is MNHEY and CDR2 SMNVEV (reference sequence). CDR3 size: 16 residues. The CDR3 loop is CASSYRPGLAGGEQFF. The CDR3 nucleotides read TGTGCCAGCAGTTACCGACCGGGACTAGCGGGAGGAGAGCAGTTCTTC.

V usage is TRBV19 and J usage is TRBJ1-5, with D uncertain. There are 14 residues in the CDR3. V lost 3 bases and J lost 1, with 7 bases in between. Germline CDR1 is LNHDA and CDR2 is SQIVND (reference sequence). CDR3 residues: CASSIRRSNQPQHF. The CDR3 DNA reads TGTGCCAGTAGTATTCGCCGGAGCAATCAGCCCCAGCATTTT.

The CDR3 DNA follows: TGTGCCAGCAGCAAGGGACTAGCGGGATTGCAGCGCAATGAGCAGTTCTTC. Translation: CASSKGLAGLQRNEQFF. The rearrangement links TRBV5-4 to TRBJ2-1; 13 bases fit TRBD2. CDR1 and CDR2 (germline): SGHNT, YYREEE (reference sequence). V shed 4 bases and J 6 bases; nucleotides not matched to a gene: 10. The CDR3 covers 17 residues.